A selection of T cell receptor beta chains follows, all from one sample in a study of cytomegalovirus exposure and HLA in healthy donors. Produced via immunoSEQ multiplex PCR; TCRdb's table is partial and in-frame only. Of 120,000 to 150,000 clones in the sample, over 60% were seen once. The sequencing input was PBMCs. The receptors were sampled from a woman in her twenties or thirties in good health and CMV-seropositive. CDR3s include the opening cysteine and the closing phenylalanine or tryptophan. Each record gives: clone size, D gene, J gene, V gene, CDR3 DNA, CDR3 protein. The D gene is left open where the match is weak. Clone sizes are given selectively: once, few, many, or a class where the clone is expanded.

clone_size: -
d_call: TRBD1
j_call: TRBJ1-5
v_call: TRBV9
cdr3_nt: TGTGCCAGCAGCCCCGCGGGACAGATCAATCAGCCCCAGCATTTT
cdr3_aa: CASSPAGQINQPQHF

clone_size: -
d_call: TRBD2
j_call: TRBJ2-5
v_call: TRBV5-1
cdr3_nt: TGCGCCAGCAGCTCATACCCCGGGACTAGCGGGGGGATAGGGGAGACCCAGTACTTC
cdr3_aa: CASSSYPGTSGGIGETQYF

clone_size: -
d_call: TRBD2
j_call: TRBJ2-1
v_call: TRBV15
cdr3_nt: TGTGCCACCAGCAGAGATTTGCGGCGGGGGATGGTCAATGAGCAGTTCTTC
cdr3_aa: CATSRDLRRGMVNEQFF

clone_size: -
d_call: -
j_call: TRBJ2-2
v_call: TRBV4-1
cdr3_nt: TGCGCCAGCAGCCAAGGTTCATGGGCTCGGGAGCTGTTTTTT
cdr3_aa: CASSQGSWARELFF

clone_size: -
d_call: TRBD1
j_call: TRBJ2-3
v_call: TRBV28
cdr3_nt: TGTGCCAGCAGTCAGCCAGACAGGGGATACACAGATACGCAGTATTTT
cdr3_aa: CASSQPDRGYTDTQYF

clone_size: -
d_call: -
j_call: TRBJ2-7
v_call: TRBV30
cdr3_nt: TGTGCCTGTGTAGGTCTAGTTTGGGAGCAGTACTTC
cdr3_aa: CACVGLVWEQYF

clone_size: -
d_call: TRBD1
j_call: TRBJ1-2
v_call: TRBV9
cdr3_nt: TGTGCCAGCAGCCCAGCAGGGGGCGACTATGGCTACACCTTC
cdr3_aa: CASSPAGGDYGYTF

clone_size: -
d_call: TRBD2
j_call: TRBJ2-1
v_call: TRBV19
cdr3_nt: TGTGCCAGACCCCGGGCTAGCGGGGGGGCTTTAGCCTACAATGAGCAGTTCTTC
cdr3_aa: CARPRASGGALAYNEQFF

clone_size: -
d_call: -
j_call: TRBJ2-7
v_call: TRBV4-1
cdr3_nt: TGCGCCAGCAGCCATAACTACGAGCAGTACTTC
cdr3_aa: CASSHNYEQYF

clone_size: -
d_call: -
j_call: TRBJ2-5
v_call: TRBV7-9
cdr3_nt: TGTGCCAGCAGCTTAGCCGGAGAGACCCAGTACTTC
cdr3_aa: CASSLAGETQYF

clone_size: -
d_call: TRBD2
j_call: TRBJ2-5
v_call: TRBV4-2
cdr3_nt: TGTGCCAGCAGCCAGAGCGGGGGCGTGGAGACCCAGTACTTC
cdr3_aa: CASSQSGGVETQYF

clone_size: once
d_call: TRBD2
j_call: TRBJ2-7
v_call: TRBV5-4
cdr3_nt: TGTGCCAGCAGCTTAGCTAGCGGGGCCTACGAGCAGTACTTC
cdr3_aa: CASSLASGAYEQYF

clone_size: -
d_call: -
j_call: TRBJ2-7
v_call: TRBV19
cdr3_nt: TGTGCCAGTAGTAGGTCGGGAACCAACGAGCAGTACTTC
cdr3_aa: CASSRSGTNEQYF

clone_size: -
d_call: -
j_call: TRBJ1-6
v_call: TRBV5-1
cdr3_nt: TGCGCCAGCAGCTTAACGAGGTTTTCACCCCTCCACTTT
cdr3_aa: CASSLTRFSPLHF

clone_size: -
d_call: -
j_call: TRBJ1-2
v_call: TRBV6-5
cdr3_nt: TGTGCCAGCAGTTACGGGGGCCGAAGGAACTATGGCTACACCTTT
cdr3_aa: CASSYGGRRNYGYTF

clone_size: -
d_call: -
j_call: TRBJ2-7
v_call: TRBV6-5
cdr3_nt: TGTGCCAGCAGTTATCTAGCGCACGAGCAGTACTTC
cdr3_aa: CASSYLAHEQYF

clone_size: -
d_call: -
j_call: TRBJ1-2
v_call: TRBV9
cdr3_nt: TGTGCCAGCACTCCTGGACTAACAACTAAGGGCTACACCTTC
cdr3_aa: CASTPGLTTKGYTF

clone_size: -
d_call: -
j_call: TRBJ2-7
v_call: TRBV30
cdr3_nt: TGTGCCTGGAGTGTGAGTTCTTGGTCCTACGAGCAGTACTTC
cdr3_aa: CAWSVSSWSYEQYF

clone_size: few
d_call: -
j_call: TRBJ2-3
v_call: TRBV19
cdr3_nt: TGTGCCAGTAGTGCGATTAGCACAGATACGCAGTATTTT
cdr3_aa: CASSAISTDTQYF

clone_size: -
d_call: TRBD1
j_call: TRBJ2-7
v_call: TRBV9
cdr3_nt: TGTGCCAGCAGCGTAGTCCCCAGGGGCGGGACAGGGAGCTCCTACGAGCAGTACTTC
cdr3_aa: CASSVVPRGGTGSSYEQYF

clone_size: few
d_call: TRBD2
j_call: TRBJ2-1
v_call: TRBV14
cdr3_nt: TGTGCCAGCAGCCGACCCGGGACTAGCGGTTACAATGAGCAGTTCTTC
cdr3_aa: CASSRPGTSGYNEQFF

clone_size: few
d_call: -
j_call: TRBJ2-1
v_call: TRBV13
cdr3_nt: TGTGCCAGCAGCCCCTACCGCGGGGAAAATGAGCAGTTCTTC
cdr3_aa: CASSPYRGENEQFF

clone_size: -
d_call: TRBD1
j_call: TRBJ2-7
v_call: TRBV10-3
cdr3_nt: TGTGCCATCAGTGGCCCCGGGACAGGGAGAAGCTACGAGCAGTACTTC
cdr3_aa: CAISGPGTGRSYEQYF

clone_size: few
d_call: -
j_call: TRBJ1-1
v_call: TRBV30
cdr3_nt: TGTGCCTGGGGGGCCCTTGAAGCTTTCTTT
cdr3_aa: CAWGALEAFF

clone_size: -
d_call: TRBD1
j_call: TRBJ2-2
v_call: TRBV10-3
cdr3_nt: TGTGCCATCAGAGGACAGGGGATCTGGGGGGAGCTGTTTTTT
cdr3_aa: CAIRGQGIWGELFF

clone_size: -
d_call: -
j_call: TRBJ2-1
v_call: TRBV7-8
cdr3_nt: TGTGCCAGCAGCTTCGGACAGAACAATGAGCAGTTCTTC
cdr3_aa: CASSFGQNNEQFF

clone_size: few
d_call: -
j_call: TRBJ2-1
v_call: TRBV7-3
cdr3_nt: TGTGCCAGCAGTCTCTCCGGGACTCCCGACTACAATGAGCAGTTCTTC
cdr3_aa: CASSLSGTPDYNEQFF

clone_size: -
d_call: -
j_call: TRBJ2-5
v_call: TRBV6-5
cdr3_nt: TGTGCCAGCAGTTACCGCCCCAGGGTGGAGACCCAGTACTTC
cdr3_aa: CASSYRPRVETQYF

clone_size: -
d_call: -
j_call: TRBJ2-1
v_call: TRBV10-3
cdr3_nt: TGTGCCATCAGCAGGGGAGATTACAATGAGCAGTTCTTC
cdr3_aa: CAISRGDYNEQFF

clone_size: -
d_call: -
j_call: TRBJ2-4
v_call: TRBV6-6
cdr3_nt: TGTGCCAGCAGTCAACCCGACAGAGCCAAAAACATTCAGTACTTC
cdr3_aa: CASSQPDRAKNIQYF

clone_size: -
d_call: -
j_call: TRBJ2-7
v_call: TRBV18
cdr3_nt: TGTGCCAGCTCGCACCGGGTGGCGGACTCCTACGAGCAGTACTTC
cdr3_aa: CASSHRVADSYEQYF

clone_size: once
d_call: TRBD2
j_call: TRBJ2-7
v_call: TRBV7-2
cdr3_nt: TGTGCCAGCAGCTTAACGAGACTAGCGGGAGGGCGCGAGCAGTACTTC
cdr3_aa: CASSLTRLAGGREQYF

clone_size: once
d_call: -
j_call: TRBJ1-1
v_call: TRBV5-1
cdr3_nt: TGCGCCAGCAGCTTGGACAGAAACACTGAAGCTTTCTTT
cdr3_aa: CASSLDRNTEAFF

clone_size: few
d_call: -
j_call: TRBJ1-1
v_call: TRBV6-1
cdr3_nt: TGTGCCAGCAGTGACCGTCCGAACACTGAAGCTTTCTTT
cdr3_aa: CASSDRPNTEAFF